Listed below are T cell receptor beta chains from one sample, sequenced in a study of T cells in Graves' hyperthyroidism and ophthalmopathy. TCRdb independently ran MiXCR on the multiplex PCR reads; one entry per CDR3 protein. The sample lists about 710,000 distinct CDR3 sequences, 15% to 20% occurring once. Sequenced material: blood. The receptor source for this set is a man aged 18 to 30 with Graves' hyperthyroidism. The conserved cysteine and the conserved F or W are not part of the CDR3 here.

V: TRBV12-5
length: 12
J: TRBJ2-1
CDR3: ASGLGPGYNEQF

V: TRBV30
length: 10
J: TRBJ2-7
CDR3: AWTSGPYEQY

V: TRBV12-3/TRBV12-4
length: 10
J: TRBJ1-5
CDR3: ASRGEDQPQH

V: TRBV19
length: 15
J: TRBJ1-2
CDR3: ASSIDLYGTGGDGYT

V: TRBV27
length: 13
J: TRBJ2-1
CDR3: ASSPRTSGVDEQF

V: TRBV7-9
length: 14
J: TRBJ2-2
CDR3: ASLRAGDLNTGELF

V: TRBV15
length: 14
J: TRBJ1-5
CDR3: ATSRAGGGGNQPQH

V: TRBV5-6
length: 16
J: TRBJ2-5
CDR3: ASSLAGLAGVAQETQY

V: TRBV5-1
length: 13
J: TRBJ2-5
CDR3: ASSLSQGAGETQY

V: TRBV27
length: 13
J: TRBJ2-3
CDR3: ASSLTGDSADTQY

V: TRBV28
length: 12
J: TRBJ2-3
CDR3: ASSSGRLTDTQY

V: TRBV28
length: 10
J: TRBJ1-2
CDR3: ASTRTAGSNT

V: TRBV2
length: 12
J: TRBJ1-5
CDR3: ASSVQGAYQPQH

V: TRBV6-5
length: 12
J: TRBJ1-4
CDR3: ASSYPGQTEKLF

V: TRBV12-3/TRBV12-4
length: 11
J: TRBJ2-5
CDR3: ASSWTGHWTQY

V: TRBV5-1
length: 13
J: TRBJ2-1
CDR3: ASSSGHRIYNEQF

V: TRBV28
length: 14
J: TRBJ2-3
CDR3: ASTSPGGIRTDTQY

V: TRBV19
length: 11
J: TRBJ1-2
CDR3: ASSILVKDGYT

V: TRBV28
length: 15
J: TRBJ2-7
CDR3: ASSSVSGLQTGYEQY

V: TRBV29-1
length: 11
J: TRBJ1-1
CDR3: SVEKGRDTEAF

V: TRBV7-2
length: 13
J: TRBJ2-7
CDR3: ASSLLAGHSGEQY

V: TRBV7-9
length: 12
J: TRBJ1-3
CDR3: ASSSRGGGNTIY

V: TRBV5-5
length: 13
J: TRBJ2-1
CDR3: ASIHSGGYYNEQF

V: TRBV11-3
length: 11
J: TRBJ2-7
CDR3: ASSSGGRNEQY

V: TRBV6-2/TRBV6-3
length: 10
J: TRBJ1-1
CDR3: ASNLADTEAF

V: TRBV3-1
length: 13
J: TRBJ2-3
CDR3: ASSQAPASTDTQY

V: TRBV14
length: 16
J: TRBJ2-1
CDR3: ASSQGRTSGRLLDEQF

V: TRBV15
length: 17
J: TRBJ1-4
CDR3: ATSRHAPPVGHRNEKLF

V: TRBV20-1
length: 11
J: TRBJ2-7
CDR3: SARDPSYYEQY

V: TRBV9
length: 11
J: TRBJ1-5
CDR3: ASSRLQDQPQH

V: TRBV19
length: 13
J: TRBJ1-5
CDR3: ASSVRDRANQPQH

V: TRBV10-3
length: 12
J: TRBJ2-1
CDR3: AISEEGMMGEQF

V: TRBV20-1
length: 10
J: TRBJ2-7
CDR3: SAWGSRNEQY

V: TRBV11-2
length: 14
J: TRBJ1-2
CDR3: ASSRPGQGSDWGYT

V: TRBV27
length: 14
J: TRBJ1-2
CDR3: ASSLSHRDQCYGYT

V: TRBV7-2
length: 13
J: TRBJ2-5
CDR3: ASSLEGRDQETQY

V: TRBV5-1
length: 12
J: TRBJ1-1
CDR3: ASSYQRGNTEAF

V: TRBV6-5
length: 15
J: TRBJ2-5
CDR3: ASSYSRARTLQETQY

V: TRBV29-1
length: 9
J: TRBJ2-7
CDR3: SVESGLEQY

V: TRBV2
length: 10
J: TRBJ1-1
CDR3: ASIPRVTEAF

V: TRBV28
length: 11
J: TRBJ2-5
CDR3: ASSWDLQETQY

V: TRBV24-1
length: 13
J: TRBJ2-2
CDR3: ATSAGQGFSRELF

V: TRBV4-3
length: 14
J: TRBJ2-1
CDR3: ASSQTSGSGYNEQF

V: TRBV11-2
length: 15
J: TRBJ1-1
CDR3: ASSLGYRRGQGHEAF

V: TRBV30
length: 11
J: TRBJ1-1
CDR3: AWSEDRVTEAF

V: TRBV6-6
length: 13
J: TRBJ1-4
CDR3: ASSYQILTNEKLF

V: TRBV4-1
length: 13
J: TRBJ2-3
CDR3: ASSYRRTDTDTQY

V: TRBV12-3/TRBV12-4
length: 11
J: TRBJ1-1
CDR3: ASSWSAGAEAF

V: TRBV2
length: 12
J: TRBJ1-3
CDR3: ASSYRPGGDTIY

V: TRBV7-2
length: 12
J: TRBJ2-7
CDR3: ASTVSGVGYEQY

V: TRBV25-1
length: 14
J: TRBJ2-1
CDR3: ASSGGLWGWGNEQF

V: TRBV7-3
length: 13
J: TRBJ2-2
CDR3: ASSSIAGGTGELF

V: TRBV28
length: 12
J: TRBJ2-5
CDR3: ASSATGGGETQY